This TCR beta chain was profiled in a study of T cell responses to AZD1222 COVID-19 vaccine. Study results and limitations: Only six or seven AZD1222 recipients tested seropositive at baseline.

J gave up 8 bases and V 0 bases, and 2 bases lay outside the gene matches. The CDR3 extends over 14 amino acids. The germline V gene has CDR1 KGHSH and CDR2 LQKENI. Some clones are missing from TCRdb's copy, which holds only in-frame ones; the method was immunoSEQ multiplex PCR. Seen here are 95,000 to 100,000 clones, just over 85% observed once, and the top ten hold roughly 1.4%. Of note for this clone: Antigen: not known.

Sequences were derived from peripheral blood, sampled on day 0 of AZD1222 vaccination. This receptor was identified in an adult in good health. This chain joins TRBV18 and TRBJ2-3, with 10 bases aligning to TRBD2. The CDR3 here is CASSPPLAGVTQYF. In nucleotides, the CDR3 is TGTGCCAGCTCACCACCGCTAGCGGGAGTTACGCAGTATTTT.